Listed below are T cell receptor beta chains from one sample, sequenced in a study of metastatic and nonmetastatic thyroid tumors. With MiXCR, TCRdb reprocessed the PCR reads. The table lists over 13,000 clones, 24% of them singletons. What was sequenced was tumor tissue. The receptor source for this set is a female donor with papillary thyroid cancer or a benign thyroid nodule (not recorded which). Some clones in this sample may be carry-over from other donors' samples. Each CDR3 is given with its conserved first and last residue. D genes are given only for firm matches. Clone size is given for some rows only: seen once, a few or many times, or a class if the clone is expanded.

d_call cdr3_length clone_size j_call v_call cdr3_aa cdr3_nt
NA 16 NA TRBJ1-3 TRBV28 CASSLAGALSGNTIYF TGTGCCAGCAGTCTAGCGGGGGCTCTCTCTGGAAACACCATATATTTT
TRBD2 15 NA TRBJ2-7 TRBV7-2 CASRSGLAASYEQYF TGTGCCAGCAGATCGGGACTAGCGGCGTCCTACGAGCAGTACTTC
TRBD1 15 few TRBJ2-7 TRBV6-1 CASSPGTGGPYEQYF TGTGCCAGCAGCCCAGGGACAGGGGGCCCGTACGAGCAGTACTTC
TRBD1 17 few TRBJ2-1 TRBV20-1 CSAWTGGYVGGDNEQFF TGCAGTGCTTGGACAGGGGGCTACGTTGGCGGGGATAATGAGCAGTTCTTC
TRBD2 15 medium-sized TRBJ2-1 TRBV19 CASSRTSGSQNEQFF TGTGCCAGTAGCCGGACTAGCGGGAGTCAGAATGAGCAGTTCTTC
NA 13 NA TRBJ2-3 TRBV20-1 CSAKRGGTDTQYF TGCAGTGCTAAAAGGGGGGGCACAGATACGCAGTATTTT
TRBD2 14 many TRBJ2-3 TRBV29-1 CSVSLAGATDTQYF TGCAGCGTCTCCTTAGCGGGAGCTACAGATACGCAGTATTTT
TRBD1 16 many TRBJ1-5 TRBV19 CASSTNRQGANQPQHF TGTGCCAGTAGTACAAACCGACAGGGGGCTAATCAGCCCCAGCATTTT
NA 14 few TRBJ1-1 TRBV6-1 CASSEGGGHTEAFF TGTGCCAGCAGTGAAGGGGGGGGCCACACTGAAGCTTTCTTT
TRBD2 15 few TRBJ2-1 TRBV6-4 CASSQGLAVYEVQFF TGTGCCAGCAGCCAGGGACTAGCGGTATATGAGGTACAGTTCTTC
TRBD1 19 many TRBJ1-2 TRBV19 CASSPSGEQGANVSYGYTF TGTGCCAGTAGCCCTTCAGGCGAACAGGGGGCGAATGTTAGCTATGGCTACACCTTC
NA 16 NA TRBJ2-3 TRBV24-1 CATSDPLGASTDTQYF TGTGCCACCAGTGACCCCCTGGGCGCTAGCACAGATACGCAGTATTTT
NA 15 NA TRBJ2-1 TRBV28 CARSFTRGGSREQFF TGTGCCAGAAGTTTCACCAGGGGGGGATCGAGGGAGCAGTTCTTC
NA 14 NA TRBJ1-2 TRBV7-9 CASSSLDTGDGYTF TGTGCCAGCAGCTCTTTGGATACGGGTGATGGCTACACCTTC
NA 14 many TRBJ1-3 TRBV9 CANSGPPAGNTIYF TGTGCCAACAGCGGTCCGCCGGCTGGAAACACCATATATTTT
NA 13 many TRBJ1-2 TRBV2 CASLKGQNYGYTF TGTGCCAGCTTAAAAGGCCAGAACTATGGCTACACCTTC
TRBD2 14 medium-sized TRBJ2-7 TRBV2 CASRRGLAEYEQYF TGTGCCAGCAGACGGGGACTAGCGGAATACGAGCAGTACTTC
NA 15 many TRBJ1-2 TRBV6-4 CASSPNWGWGYGYTF TGTGCCAGCAGCCCCAATTGGGGCTGGGGCTATGGCTACACCTTC
NA 14 many TRBJ2-7 TRBV4-2 CASSQDTGVGEQYF TGTGCCAGCAGCCAAGATACGGGGGTGGGGGAGCAGTACTTC
TRBD2 12 NA TRBJ2-1 TRBV20-1 CSARWGGNEQFF TGCAGTGCTAGGTGGGGGGGGAATGAGCAGTTCTTC
NA 14 few TRBJ1-1 TRBV6-1 CASSEAHSNTGAFF TGTGCCAGCAGTGAGGCACACTCTAACACTGGAGCTTTCTTT
NA 13 medium-sized TRBJ1-2 TRBV28 CASSSTGSWGYTF TGTGCCAGCAGTTCGACAGGATCGTGGGGCTACACCTTC
TRBD1 15 few TRBJ1-5 TRBV11-2 CASSLTQGTGQPQHF TGTGCCAGCAGCTTAACCCAGGGGACAGGTCAGCCCCAGCATTTT
NA 12 few TRBJ1-2 TRBV25-1 CASRLANYGYTF TGTGCCAGCAGGTTGGCTAACTATGGCTACACCTTC
NA 16 NA TRBJ2-3 TRBV20-1 CSASRGTASSADTQYF TGCAGTGCCTCGCGGGGGACAGCCTCGAGTGCAGATACGCAGTATTTT
NA 14 many TRBJ1-6 TRBV9 CASSGGQDNSPLHF TGTGCCAGCAGCGGGGGGCAGGATAATTCACCCCTCCACTTT
TRBD1 13 NA TRBJ1-5 TRBV4-1 CASSQDLDRAQHF TGCGCCAGCAGCCAAGACCTAGACAGGGCCCAGCATTTT
NA 16 many TRBJ1-3 TRBV14 CASSQARRSSGNTIYF TGTGCCAGCAGCCAAGCTAGGAGGAGCTCTGGAAACACCATATATTTT
TRBD1 15 medium-sized TRBJ1-5 TRBV2 CASRRTGGGNQPQHF TGTGCCAGCAGACGGACAGGGGGCGGCAATCAGCCCCAGCATTTT